The next 10 T cell receptor beta chains were all read from a single sample in a study of blood T cell repertoires in COVID-19. This table comes from immunoSEQ multiplex PCR, and its TCRdb copy is limited to in-frame clones, with some not included. This repertoire shows about 140,000 clones, less than 90% found once; its top ten account for 4.5% to 7%. Sequencing was carried out using PBMCs or T cells enriched from blood (not recorded which). The receptors come from a middle-aged man with acute COVID-19.

The J gene is TRBJ1-4, the V gene TRBV4-1; 7 bases match TRBD1. CDR3 length: 17 amino acids. Losses at the gene ends were 4 bases for V and 10 bases for J; bases not matched to a gene: 18. The germline V gene encodes CDR1 MGHRA and CDR2 YSYEKL. The CDR3: CASSLNPTGLGVRKLFF. As DNA, the CDR3 is TGCGCCAGCAGCCTTAACCCGACAGGGCTCGGGGTTCGAAAACTGTTTTTT.

This chain joins TRBV5-1 and TRBJ2-7; 7 nucleotides match TRBD1. Germline V gene lookup returns CDR1 SGHRS and CDR2 YFSETQ. The length of the CDR3 is 13 residues. J gave up 3 bases and V 5 bases, and 5 bases lay outside the gene matches. The CDR3 here is CASSWDSNYEQYF. In DNA form, the CDR3 reads TGCGCCAGCAGTTGGGACAGTAACTACGAGCAGTACTTC.

The gene calls are TRBV30 and TRBJ1-6; 8 nucleotides align to TRBD1. The V gene's germline CDR1 is GTSNPN and CDR2 SVGIG (reference sequence). CDR3 length equals 13 residues. The J segment lost 7 bases and the V segment lost 6 bases, leaving 5 bases of the junction unmatched. This CDR3 reads CACTGTGNSPLHF. In DNA, the CDR3 is TGTGCCTGCACCGGGACAGGAAATTCACCCCTCCACTTT.

The rearrangement links TRBV7-9 to TRBJ1-4; a weak D match, TRBD1 (5 bases). Germline V CDR1 and CDR2: SEHNR, FQNEAQ (reference sequence). The V and J ends lost 5 bases and 0 bases respectively, with 13 bases between them. The CDR3 is made up of 16 amino acids. CDR3 in amino acids: CASSPSGGATNEKLFF. The DNA of the CDR3 is TGTGCCAGCAGCCCGTCTGGGGGGGCAACTAATGAAAAACTGTTTTTT.

This CDR3 reads CASRPFRGGQETQYF. CDR3 DNA: TGTGCCAGCAGGCCCTTTCGGGGGGGCCAAGAGACCCAGTACTTC. This chain links TRBV25-1 with TRBJ2-5; 8 nucleotides align to TRBD2. This CDR3 region has 15 residues. V was pared by 6 bases and J by 1 base, with 7 bases of the junction left unmatched. Germline V CDR1 and CDR2: MGHDK, SYGVNS.

The chain carries TRBV4-2 and TRBJ1-1; 9 positions agree with TRBD1. This CDR3 has 17 residues. Germline V CDR1 and CDR2: LGHNA, YNFKEQ. Trimming took 3 bases from V and 4 from J; bases not matched to a gene: 12. The CDR3 spells CASSQERLGQGGTEAFF. CDR3 DNA: TGTGCCAGCAGCCAGGAGCGCCTGGGACAGGGTGGCACTGAAGCTTTCTTT.

The chain couples TRBV5-1 to TRBJ2-7; D might be TRBD2 (5 bases). CDR3 length: 15 amino acids. The V gene's germline CDR1 is SGHRS and CDR2 YFSETQ. Trimming removed 4 bases from V and 2 bases from J, with 16 bases in between. The CDR3 is CASSQDQASPYEQYF. CDR3 DNA sequence: TGCGCCAGCAGCCAGGACCAGGCTAGCCCCTACGAGCAGTACTTC.

The chain's CDR3 is CASSLHGPHSRGYGYTF. The CDR3 DNA follows: TGTGCCAGCAGCCTGCATGGACCCCACTCCCGGGGGTATGGCTACACCTTC. This chain joins TRBV5-5 and TRBJ1-2; possible D gene TRBD1, 5 bases. The germline gives CDR1 SGHKS, CDR2 YYEKEE (reference sequence). The CDR3 runs to 17 residues. Trimming left V 4 bases short and J 5 bases short, with 24 bases between.

J is TRBJ2-5 and V is TRBV4-2; maybe TRBD1 (7 bases). V lost 3 bases and J 5 bases, leaving 19 bases between the germline ends. CDR3 length equals 16 residues. The V gene's germline CDR1 is LGHNA and CDR2 YNFKEQ. The CDR3: CASSQFQGGDGETQYF. DNA of the CDR3: TGTGCCAGCAGCCAGTTCCAGGGGGGAGATGGTGAGACCCAGTACTTC.

The rearrangement uses TRBV5-6 and TRBJ1-6; D gene uncertain. There are 13 residues in the CDR3. CDR1 is SGHDT, CDR2 YYEEEE, per germline. The germline V and J ends were trimmed by 0 bases and 9 bases, with 7 bases remaining between them. This CDR3 is CASSLGRGSPLHF. CDR3 DNA: TGTGCCAGCAGCTTGGGACGAGGTTCACCCCTCCACTTT.